Following are 20 T cell receptor beta chains from one sample sequenced in a study of T cell responses to AZD1222 COVID-19 vaccine (dated by TCRdb to about 2021). The library was generated by the immunoSEQ multiplex PCR assay. Entries here come from immuneACCESS through TCRdb and include only in-frame sequences with V and J called. Some clones fail to appear in such tables; in the studies checked, an unresolved V gene covers under half of the shortfall, and the cause of the remainder is unknown. The sample table holds about 160,000 clones, of which about 92% were seen once. The ten top clones hold about 0.9% of the sample. Per the publication, the time point label means: baseline before first vaccination. Sequencing was performed on peripheral blood, taken on day 0 of AZD1222 vaccination. These receptor sequences come from an adult in good health.

The gene calls are TRBV27 and TRBJ2-6; 8 bases line up with TRBD1. With 1 base clipped from V and 0 bases from J, the junction kept 14 bases outside the gene matches. Per the germline V gene, CDR1 is MNHEY and CDR2 is SMNVEV (reference sequence). The CDR3 loop spans 21 amino acids. This CDR3 is CASSLWGRGPRLSSGANVLTF. The CDR3, as DNA: TGTGCCAGCAGTTTATGGGGCAGGGGGCCACGCCTAAGCTCTGGGGCCAACGTCCTGACTTTC.

The J gene is TRBJ1-1, the V gene TRBV2; D remains ambiguous. Germline lookup yields CDR1 SNHLY and CDR2 FYNNEI. This CDR3 is 11 amino acids long. Trimming shortened V by 6 bases and J by 5 bases, and 7 bases separated the two germline ends. The CDR3 DNA is TGTGCCAGCAGGGGTGGGACTGAAGCTTTCTTT. This sequence encodes CASRGGTEAFF.

The chain links TRBV20-1 to TRBJ2-2, with D unclear. Germline V gene lookup returns CDR1 DFQATT and CDR2 SNEGSKA (reference sequence). Trimming took off 3 bases at V and 2 bases at J, with 7 bases between the two ends. CDR3 length: 13 amino acids. The CDR3 DNA sequence: TGCAGTGCTAGTGTAACAAACACCGGGGAGCTGTTTTTT. It translates to CSASVTNTGELFF.

The chain has TRBV18 and TRBJ1-3; 12 bases map to TRBD1. Germline CDR1 KGHSH, CDR2 LQKENI. The CDR3 runs 16 residues. V lost 4 bases, J lost 3 bases, and 4 bases stayed unmatched. This chain's CDR3 is CASSQGQGARGNTIYF. The DNA of the CDR3 is TGTGCCAGCTCACAGGGACAGGGGGCACGTGGAAACACCATATATTTT.

J is TRBJ1-6 and V is TRBV18; the match to TRBD1 covers 8 bases. Germline values: CDR1 KGHSH, CDR2 LQKENI. The V segment lost 2 bases and the J segment 12 bases; nucleotides outside the gene matches: 9. The CDR3 is 15 amino acids. The CDR3 DNA is TGTGCCAGCTCACCAATGAACGACAGGGGAGTACCCCTCCACTTT. Protein sequence: CASSPMNDRGVPLHF.

V and J are TRBV30 and TRBJ2-2; no clear D. Germline-derived CDR1 and CDR2 are GTSNPN and SVGIG (reference sequence). Between the trimmed V and J ends, which lost 0 bases and 2 bases, there was a span of 10 bases. The length of the CDR3 is 15 residues. The CDR3 region is CAWSVRQGNTGELFF. DNA of the CDR3: TGTGCCTGGAGTGTACGTCAAGGAAACACCGGGGAGCTGTTTTTT.

The CDR3 spells CSIVSGGETQYF. CDR3 bases: TGCAGCATCGTATCAGGGGGCGAGACCCAGTACTTC. This sequence joins TRBV29-1 and TRBJ2-5; 8 bases are shared with TRBD1. The CDR3 consists of 12 residues. From germline, CDR1 is SQVTM and CDR2 ANQGSEA. Trimming took 8 bases from V and 5 from J; bases not matched to a gene: 7. The complete variable domain, with remaining parts taken from reference TRBV29-1 and TRBJ2-5, reads SAVISQKPSRDICQRGTSLTIQCQVDSQVTMMFWYRQQPGQSLTLIATANQGSEATYESGFVIDKFPISRPNLTFSTLTVSNMSPEDSSIYLCSIVSGGETQYFGPGTRLLVL.

CDR3 amino acids: CASSPPDNYGYTF. In nucleotides, the CDR3 is TGTGCCAGCAGCCCACCGGATAACTATGGCTACACCTTC. This chain connects TRBV5-4 to TRBJ1-2; D unresolved. The length of the CDR3 is 13 residues. Trimming left V 4 bases short and J 1 base short, with 8 bases between. Looked up from germline, CDR1 is SGHNT and CDR2 is YYREEE (reference sequence). Combining the CDR3 with reference TRBV5-4 and TRBJ1-2 gives the whole variable domain ETGVTQSPTHLIKTRGQQVTLRCSSQSGHNTVSWYQQALGQGPQFIFQYYREEENGRGNFPPRFSGLQFPNYSSELNVNALELDDSALYLCASSPPDNYGYTFGSGTRLTVV.

The genes are TRBV19 and TRBJ1-5; weak D call: TRBD1 (6 bases). The CDR3 is made up of 15 amino acids. Between the trimmed V and J ends, which lost 5 bases and 2 bases, there was a span of 13 bases. Germline CDR1 LNHDA, CDR2 SQIVND (reference sequence). This CDR3 reads CASSRDTRGNQPQHF. Written as DNA, the CDR3 is TGTGCCAGTAGTCGGGACACCAGGGGCAATCAGCCCCAGCATTTT.

V is TRBV3-1 (or the pseudogene TRBV3-2) and J is TRBJ2-7; D not certain. Per the germline V gene, CDR1 is LGHDT and CDR2 is YNNKEL (reference sequence). The CDR3 runs to 12 residues. The germline V and J ends were trimmed by 6 bases and 2 bases, with 8 bases remaining between them. The CDR3 coding sequence is TGTGCCAGCAGAGGAATTCCCTACGAGCAGTACTTC. As protein: CASRGIPYEQYF.

The V gene is TRBV3-1 (or the pseudogene TRBV3-2), the J gene TRBJ2-1; possible D gene TRBD1, 5 bases. From germline, CDR1 is LGHDT and CDR2 YNNKEL (reference sequence). With 0 bases removed from V and 8 bases from J, the gap between germline ends came to 11 bases. The CDR3 extends over 14 amino acids. CDR3: CASSQDQGRHEQFF. The CDR3 DNA reads as TGTGCCAGCAGCCAAGATCAGGGTAGGCATGAGCAGTTCTTC.

The chain employs TRBV11-2 and TRBJ2-3, with 14 positions matching TRBD2. Trimming cost V 10 bases and J 4 bases; bases outside gene matches: 10. Germline V CDR1 and CDR2: SGHAT, FQNNGV. This CDR3 region has 16 residues. The CDR3 DNA reads as TGTGCCACAAAGGGACTAGCGGGGGAGATTGCAGATACGCAGTATTTT. It specifies CATKGLAGEIADTQYF.

V and J are TRBV7-2 and TRBJ2-7, with 8 nucleotides matching TRBD1. Germline V gives CDR1 SGHTA, CDR2 FQGNSA. Germline trimming cut 2 bases from V and 4 bases from J; bases unmatched to any gene: 4. The CDR3 has 14 amino acids. CDR3 coding DNA: TGTGCCAGCAGCTTATGGCAGGGGGCTTACGAGCAGTACTTC. It encodes CASSLWQGAYEQYF.

The gene calls are TRBV28 and TRBJ2-1; D may be TRBD1 (5 bases). This CDR3 has 15 amino acids. V was clipped by 7 bases and J by 0 bases, with 13 bases between them. From germline, CDR1 is MDHEN and CDR2 SYDVKM. The CDR3 reads CASTTDASSYNEQFF. DNA of the CDR3: TGTGCCAGCACGACAGATGCTAGCTCCTACAATGAGCAGTTCTTC.

This clone was detected only a few times. V is TRBV30 and J is TRBJ2-2; D remains unclear. The CDR3 has 13 residues. Germline V gives CDR1 GTSNPN, CDR2 SVGIG (reference sequence). The V gene lost 1 base and the J gene lost 3 bases, with 6 bases spanning the gap. The CDR3 spells CAWSGTYTGELFF. The CDR3 nucleotides read TGTGCCTGGAGTGGCACGTACACCGGGGAGCTGTTTTTT.

The chain couples TRBV9 to TRBJ1-4; the D gene is possibly TRBD1 (5 bases). Germline CDR1 is SGDLS and CDR2 is YYNGEE. The CDR3 runs to 15 residues. Trimming pared 0 bases from V and 4 bases from J, leaving 10 bases between. The CDR3 bases are TGTGCCAGCAGCGTAGCGGGAGGGGTTAATGAAAAACTGTTTTTT. It specifies CASSVAGGVNEKLFF.

The rearrangement joins TRBV11-2 to TRBJ1-3; no clear D gene. The length of the CDR3 is 15 residues. V dropped 5 bases and J dropped 0 bases, with 11 bases sitting between them. Germline V CDR1 and CDR2: SGHAT, FQNNGV. In DNA form, the CDR3 reads TGTGCCAGCAGCCCCCCACAGTTCTCTGGAAACACCATATATTTT. It translates to CASSPPQFSGNTIYF.

The chain joins TRBV4-3 to TRBJ2-2; 7 bases fit TRBD1. There are 16 residues in the CDR3. The germline CDR1 and CDR2 sequences are LGHNA and YSLEER. Losses at the gene ends were 0 bases for V and 4 bases for J; bases not matched to a gene: 5. CDR3 in DNA: TGCGCCAGCAGCCAAGAAAACTACAGGGGCACCGGGGAGCTGTTTTTT. Translated, it gives CASSQENYRGTGELFF.

V gene TRBV2 combines with J gene TRBJ1-1, with D possibly matching TRBD1 (5 bases). CDR1 and CDR2 (germline): SNHLY, FYNNEI. V was shortened by 4 bases and J by 3 bases, with 12 bases between the two germline ends. This CDR3 comprises 14 residues. The CDR3 loop reads CASSVTGGDTEAFF. CDR3 DNA sequence: TGTGCCAGCAGTGTGACTGGGGGGGACACTGAAGCTTTCTTT.

The CDR3 protein is CASSEHTSGNTIYF. For the CDR3, the DNA is TGTGCCAGCAGTGAACACACCTCTGGAAACACCATATATTTT. V is TRBV6-1 and J is TRBJ1-3; D is unclear. This CDR3 spans 14 amino acids. Germline lookup yields CDR1 MNHNS and CDR2 SASEGT. Between the trimmed V and J ends, which lost 2 bases and 0 bases, there was a span of 5 bases.